This TCR beta chain was obtained from a study of blood T cell repertoires in COVID-19. V lost 8 bases to trimming and J lost 3 bases, with 8 bases between them. The CDR3 totals 11 residues. The V gene's germline CDR1 is SEHNR and CDR2 FQNEAQ (reference sequence). The authors' processing: It was from reference gene primer amplification that nucleated cell counts were estimated. Libraries were prepared by immunoSEQ multiplex PCR; TCRdb keeps only in-frame clonotypes and omits some of them. V, J and clone size were drawn from that table, and D and trimming were deduced from the DNA. The profile shows about 200,000 clones, just under 85% of them singletons.

The chain links TRBV7-9 to TRBJ2-7; no clear D. This TCR was sampled from a man in his sixties with COVID-19, enrolled during active disease. Sequencing was carried out using peripheral blood. The CDR3 nucleotides are TGTGCCAGCCGCGGCGGCTACGAGCAGTACTTC. Translation gives CASRGGYEQYF.